The following is a T cell receptor beta chain sequence with its context. Its antigen remains unknown. Approximately 10^5 TCR templates were assayed per sample. Measured with immunoSEQ multiplex PCR; TCRdb has only the in-frame clones, and not every one. This sample yields over 95,000 clones, of which around 93% are seen a single time; around 0.15% belongs to the top ten. This sample was included in a study of siplizumab effects on memory and regulatory T cells. Study-wide results and limits: Naive T cells looked more diverse than memory cells, and they looked like major contributors to the alloresponse. Tregs proliferating in siplizumab cultures lacked confirmation of their suppressive function.

The sequencing sample was made of non-Treg CD4+ T cells sorted from blood. This receptor was identified in a human donor in good health.

The CDR3 coding sequence is TGTGCCAGCAGCGGAGGGGACAGGTTAACGGCCGGAAACACCATATATTTT. Translating it yields CASSGGDRLTAGNTIYF. This chain joins TRBV9 and TRBJ1-3; TRBD1 matches 8 bases. CDR1 is SGDLS and CDR2 is YYNGEE in the germline V gene. V shed 3 bases, J shed 4 bases, and the junction held 12 bases outside the gene matches. The CDR3 loop spans 17 amino acids.